Listed below are T cell receptor beta chains from one sample, sequenced in a study of cytomegalovirus exposure and HLA in healthy donors. Generated by immunoSEQ multiplex PCR, the TCRdb table keeps only in-frame clones and is missing some. The sample contains over 120,000 clones, roughly 80% of which appear only once. Sequences were obtained from PBMCs. These receptors came from a female donor in good health and CMV-seronegative. Both conserved end residues are part of each CDR3. A D gene is named only where the DNA matches it firmly. Clone size, where shown, is once, few, many, or a class for clones that have expanded.

>TRBJ2-5|TRBV10-3|.|.
TGTGCCATCAACTATAAGCGGACTGAAGAGACCCAGTACTTC
CAINYKRTEETQYF
>TRBJ1-2|TRBV30|.|TRBD1
TGTGCCTGGAGTGTACGGGACAGGGGGGCGTTTAATCAAGGCTACACCTTC
CAWSVRDRGAFNQGYTF
>TRBJ2-1|TRBV7-9|.|TRBD2
TGTGCCAGCAGCTTAGCGGGACTAGCGGGAGTCTACAATGAGCAGTTCTTC
CASSLAGLAGVYNEQFF
>TRBJ1-4|TRBV7-9|few|.
TGTGCCAGCAGCTTTACCGGGGGGAAACTGTTTTTT
CASSFTGGKLFF
>TRBJ1-2|TRBV29-1|.|TRBD1
TGCAGCGTGGAGGGATCTGACAGGGTCTCCTATGGCTACCCCTTC
CSVEGSDRVSYGYPF
>TRBJ2-7|TRBV2|.|TRBD1
TGTGCCAGCAGGAATCAGGGGGCCAGCGAGCAGTACTTC
CASRNQGASEQYF
>TRBJ2-3|TRBV4-1|.|TRBD2
TGCGCCAGCAGCCACCCGGGACTAGCGGGGGGGCCGGGCACAGATACGCAGTATTTT
CASSHPGLAGGPGTDTQYF
>TRBJ2-1|TRBV6-1|.|TRBD1
TGTGCCAGCAGTGTAAACAGGGGGATCTCCTACAATGAGCAGTTCTTC
CASSVNRGISYNEQFF
>TRBJ1-3|TRBV5-1|.|TRBD1
TGCGCCAGCAGCCCTAGTGGACAGGGCAAAGCTGGAAACACCATATATTTT
CASSPSGQGKAGNTIYF
>TRBJ2-2|TRBV11-2|.|TRBD2
TGTGCCAGCAGCCGGCAAATCGGACTAGCGGGGAGGACCGGGGAGCTGTTTTTT
CASSRQIGLAGRTGELFF
>TRBJ1-2|TRBV29-1|.|.
TGCAGCGTTGAAACTGGACAAGGCTATGGCTACACCTTC
CSVETGQGYGYTF
>TRBJ1-2|TRBV7-9|.|.
TGTGCCAGCAGCTTAGAGGACAATTTACGTGGCTACACCTTC
CASSLEDNLRGYTF
>TRBJ1-1|TRBV18|once|.
TGTGCCAGCTCACCACTACAGGTAGCCTCGAACACTGAAGCTTTTTTT
CASSPLQVASNTEAFF
>TRBJ1-6|TRBV28|.|.
TGTGCCAGCAGACCATCCCTCTACAGGGATTCACCCCTCCACTTT
CASRPSLYRDSPLHF
>TRBJ1-5|TRBV6-1|.|.
TGTGCCAGCAGTTGGACGGGGACAAGCAATCAGCCCCAGCATTTT
CASSWTGTSNQPQHF
>TRBJ2-1|TRBV10-3|.|TRBD2
TGTGCCATCAGTGATGCCGGGACTAAGCAGTTCTTC
CAISDAGTKQFF
>TRBJ2-5|TRBV28|.|TRBD2
TGTGCCAGCAGTCACCTAGCGGGGGGCAGGGAGACCCAGTACTTC
CASSHLAGGRETQYF
>TRBJ1-2|TRBV28|.|.
TGTGCCAGCAGATACGGGAGAGTGACTCGTGGCTACACCTTC
CASRYGRVTRGYTF
>TRBJ2-7|TRBV28|.|TRBD1
TGTGCCAGCTTGTCGGGACAGGGAACCTACGAGCAGTACTTC
CASLSGQGTYEQYF
>TRBJ2-1|TRBV9|.|TRBD2
TGTGCCAGCAGCGCTAGCGGGATCACCTACAATGAGCAGTTCTTC
CASSASGITYNEQFF
>TRBJ2-7|TRBV6-6|.|TRBD1
TGTGCCAGCAGTTCCAGGGGGCGGAGAGAGCAGTACTTC
CASSSRGRREQYF
>TRBJ2-6|TRBV28|.|.
TGTGCCAGCAGTTTAGTCGGGGTATACCCCTCTGGGGCCAACGTCCTGACTTTC
CASSLVGVYPSGANVLTF
>TRBJ1-6|TRBV5-6|.|TRBD1
TGTGCCAGCAGCTTTTCCGACAGGGACAATTCACCCCTCCACTTT
CASSFSDRDNSPLHF
>TRBJ2-7|TRBV6-5|.|.
TGTGCCAGCAGTTACTCGAACAGGGACTACGAGCAGTACTTC
CASSYSNRDYEQYF
>TRBJ2-6|TRBV4-3|few|TRBD1
TGCGCCAGCAGCCAACGAACAGGGGCTGGGGCCAACGTCCTGACTTTC
CASSQRTGAGANVLTF
>TRBJ2-1|TRBV9|.|.
TGTGCCAGCAGCGTAGGAACGGGAACATACAATGAGCAGTTCTTC
CASSVGTGTYNEQFF
>TRBJ2-2|TRBV6-6|.|TRBD2
TGTGCCAGCAGATCCGGGACTAGTTTTCCCGGGGAGCTGTTTTTT
CASRSGTSFPGELFF
>TRBJ2-1|TRBV9|.|.
TGTGCCAGCAGCGTAGAGGCGGGGTACAATGAGCAGTTCTTC
CASSVEAGYNEQFF
>TRBJ2-6|TRBV7-9|.|TRBD1
TGTGCCTTTACAGGGGGTTCTGGGGCCAACGTCCTGACTTTC
CAFTGGSGANVLTF
>TRBJ1-2|TRBV28|.|.
TGTGCCAGCAGAGAAACTCAGGACTATGGCTACACCTTC
CASRETQDYGYTF
>TRBJ2-7|TRBV7-9|.|TRBD2
TGTGCCAGCAGCTTAGACGTAGCGGGGCTCTACGAGCAGTACTTC
CASSLDVAGLYEQYF
>TRBJ1-1|TRBV30|.|.
TGTGCCTTGCGGGGGGGGAACACTGAAGCTTTCTTT
CALRGGNTEAFF
>TRBJ1-1|TRBV6-5|few|TRBD1
TGTGCCAGCAGTTATGGGGACAGGGGCTCTGAAGCTTTCTTT
CASSYGDRGSEAFF
>TRBJ2-2|TRBV10-2|.|TRBD1
TGCGCCAGCAGCTCTACAGGGGTTCGGGTCACCGGGGAGCTGTTTTTT
CASSSTGVRVTGELFF
>TRBJ1-3|TRBV27|.|TRBD1
TGTGCCAGCAGTGCGACAGGGAACTCTGGAAACACCATATATTTT
CASSATGNSGNTIYF
>TRBJ1-2|TRBV7-3|once|TRBD1
TGTGCCAGCAGCTTAACTCCGGGACAGGGCCGCTATGGCTACACCTTC
CASSLTPGQGRYGYTF
>TRBJ2-3|TRBV9|.|TRBD2
TGTGCCAGCAGCGCCCTAGCGGGAACCACAGATACGCAGTATTTT
CASSALAGTTDTQYF
>TRBJ2-2|TRBV6-1|.|TRBD1
TGTGCCAGCACACCAGGGGGCGGGGAGCTGTTTTTT
CASTPGGGELFF
>TRBJ2-1|TRBV10-1|.|.
TGCGCCAGCAGTGAGTCGGGGGCCGGGGAGCAGTTCTTC
CASSESGAGEQFF
>TRBJ2-7|TRBV27|.|TRBD2
TGTGCCAGCAGCTTAAGCGTCGGACTAGCCCGCTACGAGCAGTACTTC
CASSLSVGLARYEQYF
>TRBJ2-1|TRBV9|few|.
TGTGCCAGCAGCGCACAGGGAGCGGGAACTAATGAGCAGTTCTTC
CASSAQGAGTNEQFF
>TRBJ2-1|TRBV7-3|.|TRBD2
TGTGCCAGCAGCCTGTTCTCTAGCGGGGGTTACAATGAGCAGTTCTTC
CASSLFSSGGYNEQFF
>TRBJ1-6|TRBV2|.|.
TGTGCCAGCAGTCTACCTTCCCATTCACCCCTCCACTTT
CASSLPSHSPLHF
>TRBJ2-1|TRBV19|.|TRBD2
TGTGCCAGTAGCGGACTAGGCTTCTCCTACAATGAGCAGTTCTTC
CASSGLGFSYNEQFF
>TRBJ2-7|TRBV6-1|.|TRBD2
TGTGCCAGCAGTGCGGCGGGAGGCGCTGGGGAGCAGTACTTC
CASSAAGGAGEQYF
>TRBJ1-1|TRBV5-1|.|TRBD1
TGCGCCAGCAGCTTGCGGGACAGGGCCCGGAGGGATGAAGCTTTCTTT
CASSLRDRARRDEAFF
>TRBJ1-3|TRBV28|.|TRBD1
TGTGCCACGTTCGACAGGGCCTCTGGAAACACCATATATTTT
CATFDRASGNTIYF
>TRBJ2-1|TRBV7-9|few|TRBD2
TGTGCCAGCAGCTTAAGGGCTAGCGGGACCTACAATGAGCAGTTCTTC
CASSLRASGTYNEQFF